The 18 T cell receptor beta chains below all came from one sample that was sequenced in a study of tissue T cells after allogeneic stem cell transplantation (dated by TCRdb to between 2020 and 2023). The time point label corresponds to: mouse harvest day 7 after allogeneic transplant. Each mouse graft consisted of 10^7 T-cell-depleted bone marrow cells plus 10^6 splenic CD5+ T cells and was given by tail vein injection. Receptor amplification or capture employed the immunoSEQ multiplex PCR assay. TCRdb's version of the immuneACCESS table is confined to in-frame rearrangements and falls short of the full clone set. An unresolved V gene accounts for under half of the shortfall where checked; the remainder is of unknown origin. The sample profile shows about 5,800 clones; 46% of them were found once. Around 3.2% of the sample rests with the top ten. The sample was skin. Receptor source: a female BALB/c mouse given C57BL/6 T cells with graft-versus-host disease after an allogeneic hematopoietic cell transplant.

A word on this clone: Gene names and germline refer to mouse. The read falls 1 residue short of the CDR3 end, and the missing part is taken from the germline J gene. Other DNA sequences from this sample encode an identical CDR3 as well. This chain links TRBV26 with TRBJ2-3; TRBD2 aligns across 8 bases. Germline V gene lookup returns CDR1 KGHPV and CDR2 FQNQEV (reference sequence). V lost 2 bases, J lost 0 bases, and 4 bases stayed unmatched. CDR3 length equals 16 residues. The chain's CDR3 is CASSLGGAGSAETLYF. CDR3 DNA (partial): TGTGCCAGCAGTCTGGGGGGGGCGGGCAGTGCAGAAACGCTGTAT.

As concerns this clone: Gene names are mouse gene names. The read falls 1 residue short of the CDR3 end, and the missing part is taken from the germline J gene. The rearrangement uses TRBV26 and TRBJ2-1; D is perhaps TRBD1 (6 bases). V lost 5 bases, J lost 2 bases, and 7 bases lay in between. CDR3 length: 13 residues. Germline values: CDR1 KGHPV, CDR2 FQNQEV (reference sequence). Incomplete CDR3 DNA: TGTGCCAGCAGTAGGACAGACTATGCTGAGCAGTTC. Protein sequence: CASSRTDYAEQF. The complete CDR3 reads CASSRTDYAEQFF.

This clone has more than one count but fewer than ten. These gene names are mouse names. Sequencing ends 1 residue short of the CDR3 end; the germline J gene provides the rest. The genes are TRBV16 and TRBJ2-5, with D unclear. V dropped 4 bases and J dropped 6 bases, with 11 bases sitting between them. The CDR3 has 13 amino acids. Germline CDR1 SGHSA, CDR2 FRNQAP. CDR3 region: CASSSAGGDTQYF. Incomplete CDR3 DNA: TGTGCAAGCAGCTCAGCGGGAGGCGACACCCAGTAC.

This clone qualifies as medium-sized. Mouse names are used for the genes. The sequenced fragment ends 1 residue before the CDR3 boundary, so the rest is inferred from the germline J gene. The chain combines TRBV3 with TRBJ2-7; D not resolved. Germline V gene data show CDR1 as SNHLY and CDR2 as FYNGKV (reference sequence). CDR3 length equals 11 residues. V lost 6 bases, J lost 0 bases, and 3 bases lay in between. Incomplete CDR3 DNA: TGTGCCAGCAGGAGCTCCTATGAACAGTAC. Translated: CASRSSYEQY. The entire CDR3 reads CASRSSYEQYF.

A few counts support this clone. Gene names and germline match the mouse. The sequence runs out 1 residue before the end of the CDR3; the remainder is reconstructed from the germline J gene. The chain recombines TRBV26 with TRBJ1-1; a weak D match, TRBD1 (5 bases). The CDR3 loop spans 14 amino acids. CDR1 is KGHPV, CDR2 FQNQEV, per germline (reference sequence). Between the trimmed V and J ends, which lost 4 bases and 0 bases, there was a span of 9 bases. The covered CDR3 bases are TGTGCCAGCAGTCCCCCAGGGCCAAACACAGAAGTCTTC. Protein: CASSPPGPNTEVF. From start to end, the CDR3 is CASSPPGPNTEVFF.

With respect to this clone: Genes and germline are mouse. Read sequence stops 1 residue before the CDR3 end, and the germline J gene provides the missing end. The chain couples TRBV3 to TRBJ2-1; a possible D gene is TRBD1 (6 bases). The V end was cut by 4 bases, the J end by 4 bases, with 11 bases between. CDR1 is SNHLY and CDR2 is FYNGKV in the germline V gene (reference sequence). The CDR3 is made up of 14 amino acids. CDR3 amino acids: CASSSGTRYAEQFF. The DNA read from the CDR3 is TGTGCCAGCAGCTCCGGGACAAGGTATGCTGAGCAGTTC.

In its sample, this clone was seen a few times. Germline and genes here are mouse. The CDR3 end is not reached by the read, which stops 1 residue before it; the germline J gene fills it in. This chain links TRBV2 with TRBJ1-5; 7 bases agree with TRBD1. The V and J ends lost 0 bases and 5 bases, in that order; junction bases with no gene match: 1. This CDR3 is built from 14 residues. Germline lookup yields CDR1 LGHNA and CDR2 YSYQKL. The CDR3 bases that were read are TGTGCCAGCAGCCAAGACGGGACAGACCAGGCTCCGCTT. The encoded protein is CASSQDGTDQAPL. The full CDR3 sequence reads CASSQDGTDQAPLF.

This clone was observed a few times. The genes are named according to mouse. The read halts 1 residue ahead of the CDR3 end, with the missing end drawn from the germline J gene. The J gene is TRBJ2-7, the V gene TRBV23; the table calls TRBD1, which could not be checked here. The CDR3 has 15 amino acids. In germline, CDR1 is KGHTA, CDR2 FQNQQP. Partial CDR3 DNA: TGCTCCAGCAGTCAATCCGGACATAGCTCCTATGAACAGTAC. Residues: CSSSQSGHSSYEQY. The entire CDR3 protein is CSSSQSGHSSYEQYF. Drawing the rest from reference TRBV23 and TRBJ2-7, the complete variable domain is DAAVTQKPRYLIKMKGQEAEMKCIPEKGHTAVFWYQQKQSKELKFLIYFQNQQPLDQIDMVKERFSAVCPSSSLCSLGIRTCEAEDSALYLCSSSQSGHSSYEQYFGPGTRLTVL.

This clone was found a few times. Mouse gene names apply. The DNA ends 1 residue before the CDR3 does, and the rest of the CDR3 is filled in from the germline J gene. The chain uses TRBV29 and TRBJ1-3, with 7 bases identical to TRBD1. Germline-derived CDR1 and CDR2 are MSHET and SYDVDS. The V and J ends lost 10 bases and 2 bases, in that order; junction bases with no gene match: 2. This CDR3 is 12 amino acids long. CDR3 amino acids: CATGTAGNTLYF. The CDR3 DNA, read in part, is TGTGCTACAGGGACAGCTGGAAATACGCTCTAT.

In the case of this clone: The genes and germline here are from mouse. The CDR3 is cut off 1 residue early in the read; its end comes from the germline J gene. Other DNA sequences of this sample code for an identical CDR3. V is TRBV26 and J is TRBJ1-1; no definite D call. The CDR3 length is 13 residues. V lost 6 bases, J lost 0 bases, and 8 bases lay in between. From germline, CDR1 is KGHPV and CDR2 FQNQEV (reference sequence). Incomplete CDR3 DNA: TGTGCCAGCAGCCCCGGACAGAACACAGAAGTCTTC. Translating it yields CASSPGQNTEVF. In full, the CDR3 is CASSPGQNTEVFF.

About this clone: The genes are named according to mouse. The CDR3 end is not reached by the read, which stops 1 residue before it; the germline J gene fills it in. J is TRBJ1-3 and V is TRBV26; 7 bases are shared with TRBD1. Germline CDR1 KGHPV, CDR2 FQNQEV (reference sequence). This CDR3 contains 15 residues. V shed 0 bases and J 2 bases; nucleotides not matched to a gene: 1. The covered CDR3 bases are TGTGCCAGCAGTCTGTCGACAGGGACTGGAAATACGCTCTAT. Translated, it gives CASSLSTGTGNTLY. The CDR3 reads in full as CASSLSTGTGNTLYF.

This clone was counted a few times. The gene names here belong to mouse. The CDR3 is cut off 1 residue early in the read; its end comes from the germline J gene. This chain connects TRBV3 to TRBJ2-7; 7 bases agree with TRBD1. V lost 5 bases, J lost 4 bases, and 5 bases stayed unmatched. Germline-derived CDR1 and CDR2 are SNHLY and FYNGKV (reference sequence). CDR3 length: 13 residues. Incomplete CDR3 DNA: TGTGCCAGCAGCCGCCGGGACAGTTATGAACAGTAC. This codes for CASSRRDSYEQY. The CDR3 reads in full as CASSRRDSYEQYF.

A note on this clone: Each gene name is a mouse one. The read gets to within 1 residue of the CDR3 end, and the germline J gene fills in the rest. This rearrangement joins TRBV1 to TRBJ2-3; no definite D call. V lost 3 bases, J lost 0 bases, and 1 base lay in between. Germline V gene data show CDR1 as NSQYPW and CDR2 as LRSPGD (reference sequence). The CDR3 runs 12 residues. CDR3 loop: CTCSASAETLYF. Incomplete CDR3 DNA: TGCACCTGCAGTGCTAGTGCAGAAACGCTGTAT.

A note on this clone: Genes here carry mouse names. The read ends 1 residue early relative to the CDR3; the germline J gene fills the gap. The chain is built from TRBV13-2 and TRBJ1-1, with 7 bases fitting TRBD1. The germline gives CDR1 NNHNN, CDR2 SYGAGS (reference sequence). The trim removed 0 bases at V and 7 bases at J, leaving 6 bases unmatched. The CDR3 is made up of 14 amino acids. The CDR3 bases that were read are TGTGCCAGCGGTGATGCTTCGGGACAGAGAGAAGTCTTC. This sequence encodes CASGDASGQREVF. In full, the CDR3 reads CASGDASGQREVFF.

With respect to this clone: The genes are named according to mouse. Read coverage stops 1 residue before the CDR3 terminus; the germline J gene supplies the remainder. The chain combines TRBV19 with TRBJ1-2; possibly TRBD1 for D (5 bases). CDR3 length: 15 residues. CDR1 and CDR2 from the germline V gene are FNHDT and SITEND (reference sequence). The V gene lost 0 bases and the J gene lost 2 bases, with 11 bases spanning the gap. CDR3 residues: CASSIEGRRNSDYTF. CDR3 bases read: TGTGCCAGCAGTATAGAGGGGAGGCGGAACTCCGACTACACC.

On this clone: Gene names are mouse gene names. The observed sequence ends 1 residue before the CDR3 terminus, with the missing tail filled in from the germline J gene. This sequence joins TRBV13-2 and TRBJ1-1, with no clear D. CDR1 is NNHNN, CDR2 SYGAGS, per germline (reference sequence). V lost 2 bases to trimming and J lost 1 base, with 6 bases between them. This CDR3 region has 13 residues. CDR3 region: CASGEPGNTEVFF. CDR3 DNA (partial): TGTGCCAGCGGTGAACCAGGGAACACAGAAGTCTTC.

This clone turned up a few times. Genes here carry mouse names. The read terminates 1 residue before the CDR3 end, so the remaining end is supplied by the germline J gene. The chain links TRBV26 to TRBJ2-7; D unresolved. CDR1 is KGHPV and CDR2 is FQNQEV in the germline V gene (reference sequence). The V end was cut by 4 bases, the J end by 0 bases, with 10 bases between. The CDR3 spans 14 residues. CDR3 amino acids: CASSRHRSSYEQYF. The CDR3 DNA, read in part, is TGTGCCAGCAGTCGGCATAGGAGCTCCTATGAACAGTAC.

This clone was seen more than once but under ten times. Mouse names are used for the genes. With the read ending 1 residue before the CDR3 end, the germline J gene is used to fill in that end. The J gene is TRBJ2-7, the V gene TRBV3, with D perhaps matching TRBD1 or TRBD2 (5 bases each). The germline V and J ends were trimmed by 5 bases and 0 bases, with 14 bases remaining between them. Germline CDR1 and CDR2: SNHLY and FYNGKV (reference sequence). CDR3 length equals 15 residues. This chain's CDR3 is CASSPRGGSSYEQYF. The sequenced part of the CDR3 DNA is TGTGCCAGCAGCCCCCGCGGGGGAAGCTCCTATGAACAGTAC. The variable domain in full, completed from reference TRBV3 and TRBJ2-7, reads GPKVLQIPSHQIIDMGQMVTLNCDPVSNHLYFYWYKQILGQQMEFLVNFYNGKVMEKSKLFKDQFSVERPDGSYFTLKIQPTALEDSAVYFCASSPRGGSSYEQYFGPGTRLTVL.